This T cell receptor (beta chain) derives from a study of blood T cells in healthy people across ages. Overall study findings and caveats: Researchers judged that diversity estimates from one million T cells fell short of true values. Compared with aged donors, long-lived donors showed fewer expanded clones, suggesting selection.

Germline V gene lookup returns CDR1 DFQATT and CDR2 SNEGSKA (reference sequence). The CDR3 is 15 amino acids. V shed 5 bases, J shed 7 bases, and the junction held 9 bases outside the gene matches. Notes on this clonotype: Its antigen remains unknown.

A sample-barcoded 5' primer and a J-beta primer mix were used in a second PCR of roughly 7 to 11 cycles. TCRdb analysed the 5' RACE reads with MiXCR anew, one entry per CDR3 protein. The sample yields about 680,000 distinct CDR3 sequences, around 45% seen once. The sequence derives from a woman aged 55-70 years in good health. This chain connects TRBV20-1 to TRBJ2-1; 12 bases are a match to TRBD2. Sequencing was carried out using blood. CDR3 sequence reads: CSAPWTSGVQNEQFF. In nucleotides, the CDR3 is TGCAGTGCTCCCTGGACTAGCGGGGTTCAGAATGAGCAGTTCTTC.